This TCR beta chain was captured in a study of cytotoxic CD8 clonotypes in ibrutinib-treated CLL. The wider study: Overall, about 25 responses were partial and 2 complete; following median roughly 70 months, around 15 patients stayed remitted and 12 progressed.

A note on this clone: The antigen remains undetermined.

CDR1 and CDR2 from the germline V gene are LNHNV and YYDKDF (reference sequence). Trimming left V 5 bases short and J 5 bases short, with 22 bases between. The CDR3 is 18 residues long. With sequencing, the targeted depth ranged from 1 in 200,000 to 1 in 1 million T cells. Produced via immunoSEQ multiplex PCR; TCRdb's table is partial and in-frame only. The sample gives just over 45,000 clones, under 75% of which show up once; around 13% is in the top ten. Study-level points and caveats: Pretreatment clonality was elevated relative to age-matched healthy donors and paralleled circulating CD8+ T-cell counts.

The receptor was isolated from a human donor with chronic lymphocytic leukemia. The material was PBMCs, obtained after 12 months of ibrutinib treatment. The J gene is TRBJ1-6, the V gene TRBV15, with D perhaps TRBD1 (6 bases). CDR3 in DNA: TGTGCCACCAGCGCAAGACAGCAAGACAGGTTTAATAATTCACCCCTCCACTTT. Protein product: CATSARQQDRFNNSPLHF.